This T cell receptor (beta chain) was recorded in a study of blood T cell repertoires in COVID-19. On the study more broadly: Spain, Italy and the United States supplied samples that represented acute and convalescent COVID-19. PBMCs, B-cell-depleted T cells, or T cells provided the cDNA or gDNA that made up the material.

As handled by the study authors: From reference gene primer amplification, estimates of nucleated cell counts were derived. Assay: immunoSEQ multiplex PCR; the TCRdb copy retains only in-frame clones and omits some. V, J and clone size are taken as reported in that table, and D and trimming were inferred from the DNA itself. The table has about 60,000 clones, around 89% seen once. Trimming removed 6 bases from V and 5 bases from J; junction bases left unmatched: 7. Germline CDR1 is SGHRS and CDR2 is YFSETQ. CDR3 length equals 13 residues. The J gene is TRBJ2-5, the V gene TRBV5-1; 7 bases fit TRBD2. The clonotype comes from a human donor with active COVID-19. The donor label of this sample is uncertain. The sequencing sample was made of peripheral blood. CDR3 nucleotides: TGCGCCAGCACCCTGGCGGGGGAGGAGACCCAGTACTTC. Protein: CASTLAGEETQYF.